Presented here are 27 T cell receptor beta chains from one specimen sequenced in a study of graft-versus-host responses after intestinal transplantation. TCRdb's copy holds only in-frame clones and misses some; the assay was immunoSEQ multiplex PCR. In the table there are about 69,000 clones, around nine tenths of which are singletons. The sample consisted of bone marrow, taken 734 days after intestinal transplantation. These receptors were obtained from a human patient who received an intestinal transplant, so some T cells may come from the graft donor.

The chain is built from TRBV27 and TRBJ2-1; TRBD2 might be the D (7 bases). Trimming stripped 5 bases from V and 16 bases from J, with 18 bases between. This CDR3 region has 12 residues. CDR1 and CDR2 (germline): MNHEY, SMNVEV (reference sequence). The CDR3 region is CASSLEGGGSFF. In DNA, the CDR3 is TGTGCCAGCAGTCTCGAGGGCGGGGGCTCATTCTTC.

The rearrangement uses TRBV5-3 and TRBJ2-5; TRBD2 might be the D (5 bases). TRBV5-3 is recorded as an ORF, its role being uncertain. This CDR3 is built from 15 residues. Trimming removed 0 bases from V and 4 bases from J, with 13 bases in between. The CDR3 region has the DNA TGTGCCAGAAGCTTGGCTGGGAGAGGTGGAGAGACCCAGTACTTC. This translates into CARSLAGRGGETQYF.

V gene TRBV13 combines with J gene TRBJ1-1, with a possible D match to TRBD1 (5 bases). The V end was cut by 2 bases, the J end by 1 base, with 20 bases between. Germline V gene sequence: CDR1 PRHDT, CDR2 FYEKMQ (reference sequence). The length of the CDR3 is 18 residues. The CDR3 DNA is TGTGCCAGCAGCTTACTGGCCAGGGTGGCGTCAGGGAACACTGAAGCTTTCTTT. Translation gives CASSLLARVASGNTEAFF.

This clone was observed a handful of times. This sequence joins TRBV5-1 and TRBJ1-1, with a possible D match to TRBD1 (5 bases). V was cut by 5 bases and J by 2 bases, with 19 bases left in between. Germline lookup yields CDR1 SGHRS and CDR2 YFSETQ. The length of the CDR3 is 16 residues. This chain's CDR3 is CASRESTGTGNTEAFF. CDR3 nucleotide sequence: TGCGCCAGCAGGGAGAGTACCGGGACGGGAAACACTGAAGCTTTCTTT.

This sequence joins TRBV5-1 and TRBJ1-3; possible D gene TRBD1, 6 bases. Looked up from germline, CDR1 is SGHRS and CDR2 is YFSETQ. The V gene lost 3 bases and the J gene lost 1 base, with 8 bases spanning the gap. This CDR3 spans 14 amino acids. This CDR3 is CASSSGASGNTIYF. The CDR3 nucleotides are TGCGCCAGCAGCTCAGGGGCGTCTGGAAACACCATATATTTT.

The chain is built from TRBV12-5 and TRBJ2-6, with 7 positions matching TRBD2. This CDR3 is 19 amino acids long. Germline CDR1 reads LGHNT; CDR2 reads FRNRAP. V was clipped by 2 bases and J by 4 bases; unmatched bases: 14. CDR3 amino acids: CASGLPSRTSPPGANVLTF. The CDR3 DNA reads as TGTGCTAGTGGTTTGCCCTCGAGGACTAGTCCCCCAGGGGCCAACGTCCTGACTTTC.

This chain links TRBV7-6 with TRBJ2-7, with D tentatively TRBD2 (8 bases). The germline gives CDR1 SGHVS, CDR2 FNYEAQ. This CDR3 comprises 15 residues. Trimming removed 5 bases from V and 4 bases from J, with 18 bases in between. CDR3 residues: CASSQGGGRPYEQYF. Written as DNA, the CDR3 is TGTGCCAGCAGCCAGGGGGGCGGGAGGCCTTACGAGCAGTACTTC.

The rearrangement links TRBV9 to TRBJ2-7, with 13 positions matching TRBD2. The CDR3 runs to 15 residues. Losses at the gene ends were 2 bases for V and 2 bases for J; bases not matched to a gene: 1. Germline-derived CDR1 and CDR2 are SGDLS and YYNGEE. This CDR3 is CASSVGLAGAYEQYF. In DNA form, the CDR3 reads TGTGCCAGCAGCGTCGGACTAGCGGGAGCCTACGAGCAGTACTTC.

In nucleotides, the CDR3 is TGTGCCATCAGACCGGGACCGGGGTTGAATTCGATCAAGGAGAACACCGGGGAGCTGTTTTTT. Protein product: CAIRPGPGLNSIKENTGELFF. The chain recombines TRBV10-3 with TRBJ2-2, with D perhaps assigned TRBD1 or TRBD2 (5 bases each). The V end was cut by 6 bases, the J end by 1 base, with 30 bases between. The CDR3 runs 21 residues. Germline CDR1 reads ENHRY; CDR2 reads SYGVKD.

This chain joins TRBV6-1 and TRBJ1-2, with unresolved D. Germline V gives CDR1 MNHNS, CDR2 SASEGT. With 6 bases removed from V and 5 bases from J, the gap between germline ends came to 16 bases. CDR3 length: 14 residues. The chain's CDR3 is CASRRTYQIYGYTF. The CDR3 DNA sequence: TGTGCCAGCAGGAGGACCTATCAGATTTATGGCTACACCTTC.

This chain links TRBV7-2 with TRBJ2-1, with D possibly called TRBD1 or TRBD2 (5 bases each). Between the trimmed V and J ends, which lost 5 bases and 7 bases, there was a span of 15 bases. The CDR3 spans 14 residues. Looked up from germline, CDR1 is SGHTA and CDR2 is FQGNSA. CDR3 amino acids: CASSPGPAKNEQFF. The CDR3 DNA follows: TGTGCCAGCAGCCCGGGACCAGCTAAGAATGAGCAGTTCTTC.

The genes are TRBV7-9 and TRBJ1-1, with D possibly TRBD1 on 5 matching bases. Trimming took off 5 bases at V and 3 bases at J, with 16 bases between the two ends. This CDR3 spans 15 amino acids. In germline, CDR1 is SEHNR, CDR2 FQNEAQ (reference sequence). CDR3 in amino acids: CASSRYGAEDTEAFF. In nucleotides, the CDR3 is TGTGCCAGCAGCCGGTATGGGGCAGAGGACACTGAAGCTTTCTTT.

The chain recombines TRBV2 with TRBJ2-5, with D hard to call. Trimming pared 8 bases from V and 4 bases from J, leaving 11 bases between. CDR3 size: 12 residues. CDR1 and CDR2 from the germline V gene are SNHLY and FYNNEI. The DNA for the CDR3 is TGTGCCAGCTCCTTAGCCGTAGAGACCCAGTACTTC. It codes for CASSLAVETQYF.

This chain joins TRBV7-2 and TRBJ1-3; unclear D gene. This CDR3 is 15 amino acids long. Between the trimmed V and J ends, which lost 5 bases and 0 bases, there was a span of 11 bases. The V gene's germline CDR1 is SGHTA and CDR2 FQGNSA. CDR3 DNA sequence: TGTGCCAGCAGCATCGACCTGAGCTCTGGAAACACCATATATTTT. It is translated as CASSIDLSSGNTIYF.

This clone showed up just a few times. The CDR3 region is CASSLVDRGGYTF. For the CDR3, the DNA is TGCGCCAGCAGCTTGGTCGACAGGGGTGGCTACACCTTC. V usage is TRBV5-1 and J usage is TRBJ1-2, with TRBD1 identical over 8 bases. Unmatched junction bases numbered 2, after V lost 0 bases and J lost 7 bases. The CDR3 is 13 amino acids. In germline, CDR1 is SGHRS, CDR2 YFSETQ.

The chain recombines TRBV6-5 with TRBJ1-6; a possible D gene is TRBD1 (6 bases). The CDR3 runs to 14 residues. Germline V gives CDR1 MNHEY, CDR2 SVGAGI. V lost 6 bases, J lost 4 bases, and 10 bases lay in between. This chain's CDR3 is CASSATGYNSPLHF. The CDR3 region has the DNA TGTGCCAGCAGCGCCACAGGGTATAATTCACCCCTCCACTTT.

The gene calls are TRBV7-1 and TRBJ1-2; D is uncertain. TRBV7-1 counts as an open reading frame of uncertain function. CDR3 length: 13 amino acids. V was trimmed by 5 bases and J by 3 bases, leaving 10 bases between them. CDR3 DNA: TGTGCCAGCAGCGGTAACACCTACTATGGCTACACCTTC. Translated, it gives CASSGNTYYGYTF.

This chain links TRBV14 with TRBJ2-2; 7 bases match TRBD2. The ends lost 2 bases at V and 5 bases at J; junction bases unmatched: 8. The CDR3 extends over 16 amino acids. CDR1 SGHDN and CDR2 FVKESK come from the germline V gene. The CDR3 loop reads CASSQLRGRGTGELFF. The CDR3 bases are TGTGCCAGCAGCCAATTGCGCGGGAGAGGGACCGGGGAGCTGTTTTTT.

The CDR3, as DNA: TGTGCCAGTAACCCAGGGGGTTCGGACACTGAAGCTTTCTTT. Encoded protein: CASNPGGSDTEAFF. The chain links TRBV19 to TRBJ1-1; TRBD1 matches 7 bases. Germline trimming cut 7 bases from V and 3 bases from J; bases unmatched to any gene: 8. Germline CDR1 LNHDA, CDR2 SQIVND (reference sequence). The CDR3 is 14 amino acids. The whole variable domain, remainder taken from reference TRBV19 and TRBJ1-1, is DGGITQSPKYLFRKEGQNVTLSCEQNLNHDAMYWYRQDPGQGLRLIYYSQIVNDFQKGDIAEGYSVSREKKESFPLTVTSAQKNPTAFYLCASNPGGSDTEAFFGQGTRLTVV.

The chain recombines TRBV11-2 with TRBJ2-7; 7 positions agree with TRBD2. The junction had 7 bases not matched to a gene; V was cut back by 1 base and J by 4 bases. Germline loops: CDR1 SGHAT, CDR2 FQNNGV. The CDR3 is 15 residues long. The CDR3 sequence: CASSLGVAGDYEQYF. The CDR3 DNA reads TGTGCCAGCAGCTTAGGGGTGGCGGGGGATTACGAGCAGTACTTC.

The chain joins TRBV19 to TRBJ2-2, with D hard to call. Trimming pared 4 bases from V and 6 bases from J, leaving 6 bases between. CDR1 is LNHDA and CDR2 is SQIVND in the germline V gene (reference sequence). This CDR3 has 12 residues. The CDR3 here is CASSTYSGELFF. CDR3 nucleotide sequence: TGTGCCAGTAGTACTTATTCCGGGGAGCTGTTTTTT. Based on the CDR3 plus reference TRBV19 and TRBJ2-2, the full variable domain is DGGITQSPKYLFRKEGQNVTLSCEQNLNHDAMYWYRQDPGQGLRLIYYSQIVNDFQKGDIAEGYSVSREKKESFPLTVTSAQKNPTAFYLCASSTYSGELFFGEGSRLTVL.

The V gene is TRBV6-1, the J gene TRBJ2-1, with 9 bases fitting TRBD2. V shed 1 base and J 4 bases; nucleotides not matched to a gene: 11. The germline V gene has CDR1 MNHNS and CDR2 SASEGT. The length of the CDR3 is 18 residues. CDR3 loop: CASSEDRGRTSVYNEQFF. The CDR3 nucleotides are TGTGCCAGCAGTGAAGACAGGGGAAGGACTAGCGTATACAATGAGCAGTTCTTC.

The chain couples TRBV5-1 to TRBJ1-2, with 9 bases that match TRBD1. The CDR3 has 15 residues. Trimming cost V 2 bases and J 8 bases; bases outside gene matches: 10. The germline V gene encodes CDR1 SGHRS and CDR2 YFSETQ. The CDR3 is CASSLGIQGAEGYTF. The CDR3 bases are TGCGCCAGCAGCTTAGGGATACAGGGGGCTGAAGGCTACACCTTC.

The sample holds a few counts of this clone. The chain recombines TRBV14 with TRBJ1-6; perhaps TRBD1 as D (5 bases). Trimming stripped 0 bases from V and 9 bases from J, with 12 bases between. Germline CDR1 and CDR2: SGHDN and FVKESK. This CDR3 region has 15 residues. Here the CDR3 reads CASSQEGQGRSPLHF. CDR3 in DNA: TGTGCCAGCAGCCAAGAAGGGCAGGGTCGTTCACCCCTCCACTTT.

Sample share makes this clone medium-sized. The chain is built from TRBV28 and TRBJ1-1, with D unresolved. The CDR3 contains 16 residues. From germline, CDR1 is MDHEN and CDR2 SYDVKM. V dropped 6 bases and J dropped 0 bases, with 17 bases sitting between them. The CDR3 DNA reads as TGTGCCAGCAGACCCTTATATCGGCCTATGAACACTGAAGCTTTCTTT. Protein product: CASRPLYRPMNTEAFF.

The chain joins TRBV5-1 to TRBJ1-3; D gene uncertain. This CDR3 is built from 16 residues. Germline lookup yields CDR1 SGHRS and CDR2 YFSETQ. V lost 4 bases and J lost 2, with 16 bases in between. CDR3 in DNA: TGCGCCAGCAGCCCCCTGGAGCGGGGAGCTGGAAACACCATATATTTT. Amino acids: CASSPLERGAGNTIYF.

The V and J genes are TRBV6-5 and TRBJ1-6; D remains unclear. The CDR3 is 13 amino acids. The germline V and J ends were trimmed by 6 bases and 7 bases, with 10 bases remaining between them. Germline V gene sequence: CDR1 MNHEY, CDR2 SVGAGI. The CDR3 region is CASSTEGNSPLHF. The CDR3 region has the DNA TGTGCCAGCAGCACCGAAGGGAATTCACCCCTCCACTTT.